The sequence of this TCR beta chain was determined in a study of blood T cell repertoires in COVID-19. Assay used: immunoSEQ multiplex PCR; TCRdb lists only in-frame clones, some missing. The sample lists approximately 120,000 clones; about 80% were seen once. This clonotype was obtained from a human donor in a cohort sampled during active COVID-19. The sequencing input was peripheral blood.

DNA for the CDR3: TGTGCCAGCAGCTACATAGCGGGGGGGCCAGAAGAGACCCAGTACTTC. Protein: CASSYIAGGPEETQYF. The chain links TRBV7-6 to TRBJ2-5, with 11 bases identical to TRBD2. Germline V gives CDR1 SGHVS, CDR2 FNYEAQ. V lost 4 bases, J lost 3 bases, and 7 bases stayed unmatched. This CDR3 is 16 amino acids long.